The sequence of this T cell receptor beta chain was determined in a study of regulatory T cells in long-lasting Graves disease. There are many counts of this clonotype. Its antigen is unknown. As to time point: newly diagnosed GD, antithyroid drugs for less than 3 months. Construction of the TCR library relied on RNA isolated from PBMCs. Trimming stripped 4 bases from V and 5 bases from J, with 13 bases between. CDR1 and CDR2 (germline): DFQATT, SNEGSKA (reference sequence). This CDR3 comprises 13 residues. Researchers made TCR beta libraries by using iRepertoire HTBI primers and running Arm-PCR on CDR3 regions. In TCRdb, the multiplex PCR reads were re-called with MiXCR into one record per CDR3 protein. The sample has over 500,000 distinct CDR3 sequences; roughly 16% are singletons. General study results and limits: Persistent Graves' patients showed less TCR diversity than newly diagnosed patients showed. Public clonotype sharing was higher in persistent than newly diagnosed patients.

This same sample was also taken into another study, of T cells in Graves' hyperthyroidism and ophthalmopathy. That study adds: HTBI primers were employed in a first-round RT-PCR of the TCR CDR3.

The J gene is TRBJ2-3, the V gene TRBV20-1; possibly TRBD2 for D (6 bases). The origin of this receptor is a man aged 18 to 35 with Graves disease. The specimen was peripheral blood mononuclear cells (PBMCs), collected at new diagnosis, from a patient treated with antithyroid drugs. CDR3 DNA: TGCAGTGCTATGGGGCGGGGTGGAGATACGCAGTATTTT. Its protein is CSAMGRGGDTQYF.